This is a list of T cell receptor beta chains from one sample in a study of T cells expressing NK-cell markers. TCRdb re-called the 5' RACE reads and shows each CDR3 protein once, DNA omitted. The listing records 550,000 to 600,000 distinct CDR3 sequences. The sequencing input was blood T cells: a sorted CD56 or NKG2C T cell subset, CD4+ or CD8+ T cells, or bulk PBMC T cells (not recorded which). These receptors were obtained from a man aged 18 to 30 in good health. Both conserved end residues are part of each CDR3. Each record gives: CDR3 length, V gene, J gene, CDR3 protein.

CDR3 length: 14; V gene: TRBV20-1; J gene: TRBJ1-3; CDR3 protein: CSAERDGSGNTIYF
CDR3 length: 13; V gene: TRBV12-3/TRBV12-4; J gene: TRBJ2-3; CDR3 protein: CASTATNTDTQYF
CDR3 length: 15; V gene: TRBV6-5; J gene: TRBJ2-5; CDR3 protein: CASSYSTSGRETQYF
CDR3 length: 15; V gene: TRBV7-2; J gene: TRBJ2-5; CDR3 protein: CASSEASGGQETQYF
CDR3 length: 14; V gene: TRBV20-1; J gene: TRBJ2-5; CDR3 protein: CSALLPPSIETQYF
CDR3 length: 13; V gene: TRBV20-1; J gene: TRBJ2-5; CDR3 protein: CSARGPNQGTQYF
CDR3 length: 16; V gene: TRBV11-2; J gene: TRBJ2-2; CDR3 protein: CASSFLVSGGTGELFF
CDR3 length: 14; V gene: TRBV4-1; J gene: TRBJ1-3; CDR3 protein: CASSQDGSGNTIYF
CDR3 length: 14; V gene: TRBV10-1; J gene: TRBJ2-1; CDR3 protein: CASNPAGGNNEQFF
CDR3 length: 13; V gene: TRBV5-1; J gene: TRBJ2-7; CDR3 protein: CASSLEGPGEQYF
CDR3 length: 14; V gene: TRBV7-9; J gene: TRBJ2-7; CDR3 protein: CASSLAGTGIVLYF
CDR3 length: 12; V gene: TRBV27; J gene: TRBJ2-2; CDR3 protein: CASTSFTGELFF
CDR3 length: 16; V gene: TRBV30; J gene: TRBJ1-1; CDR3 protein: CAWSLGGGHRATEAFF
CDR3 length: 14; V gene: TRBV5-1; J gene: TRBJ2-7; CDR3 protein: CASRGQGLADEQYF
CDR3 length: 15; V gene: TRBV5-1; J gene: TRBJ1-4; CDR3 protein: CASSLSPGRNEKLFF
CDR3 length: 11; V gene: TRBV20-1; J gene: TRBJ2-7; CDR3 protein: CSARDYLGRYF
CDR3 length: 14; V gene: TRBV4-1; J gene: TRBJ2-3; CDR3 protein: CASSQPLRGDTQYF
CDR3 length: 14; V gene: TRBV28; J gene: TRBJ2-3; CDR3 protein: CASSSGIRTDTQYF
CDR3 length: 14; V gene: TRBV29-1; J gene: TRBJ1-2; CDR3 protein: CSALGLQEGHGYTF
CDR3 length: 12; V gene: TRBV4-1; J gene: TRBJ2-1; CDR3 protein: CASSPSSGQQFF
CDR3 length: 15; V gene: TRBV24-1; J gene: TRBJ2-5; CDR3 protein: CATSGSGSNTKTQYF
CDR3 length: 14; V gene: TRBV25-1; J gene: TRBJ2-3; CDR3 protein: CASSLLENTDTQYF
CDR3 length: 16; V gene: TRBV3-1; J gene: TRBJ2-5; CDR3 protein: CASSQDGASSGETQYF
CDR3 length: 13; V gene: TRBV2; J gene: TRBJ1-4; CDR3 protein: CASRGGVGEKLFF
CDR3 length: 15; V gene: TRBV5-1; J gene: TRBJ2-1; CDR3 protein: CASSLVRGAYNEQFF
CDR3 length: 16; V gene: TRBV5-1; J gene: TRBJ2-7; CDR3 protein: CASSSGKQSREDEQYF
CDR3 length: 17; V gene: TRBV15; J gene: TRBJ2-3; CDR3 protein: CATSRDPSGKNTDTQYF
CDR3 length: 13; V gene: TRBV5-1; J gene: TRBJ2-7; CDR3 protein: CARQIVNSYEQYF
CDR3 length: 17; V gene: TRBV6-5; J gene: TRBJ2-1; CDR3 protein: CASSYSKHSGRLNEQFF
CDR3 length: 16; V gene: TRBV6-2/TRBV6-3; J gene: TRBJ2-1; CDR3 protein: CASSYSPAGDDNEQFF
CDR3 length: 12; V gene: TRBV3-1; J gene: TRBJ2-1; CDR3 protein: CASSLWGNEQFF
CDR3 length: 12; V gene: TRBV20-1; J gene: TRBJ2-5; CDR3 protein: CSAQSRAETQYF
CDR3 length: 13; V gene: TRBV29-1; J gene: TRBJ2-1; CDR3 protein: CSVVAGGGSEQFF
CDR3 length: 12; V gene: TRBV12-3/TRBV12-4; J gene: TRBJ1-2; CDR3 protein: CASSLEGEGYTF
CDR3 length: 15; V gene: TRBV7-3; J gene: TRBJ2-1; CDR3 protein: CASSSGQSIYNEQFF
CDR3 length: 14; V gene: TRBV20-1; J gene: TRBJ2-3; CDR3 protein: CSASSSGRRDTQYF
CDR3 length: 15; V gene: TRBV24-1; J gene: TRBJ2-5; CDR3 protein: CATSVGQGAAETQYF
CDR3 length: 14; V gene: TRBV12-3/TRBV12-4; J gene: TRBJ1-1; CDR3 protein: CASSSRAGNTEAFF
CDR3 length: 14; V gene: TRBV27; J gene: TRBJ1-2; CDR3 protein: CASNPGRGPYGYTF
CDR3 length: 14; V gene: TRBV20-1; J gene: TRBJ1-1; CDR3 protein: CSASSAQLNTEAFF
CDR3 length: 16; V gene: TRBV7-9; J gene: TRBJ1-2; CDR3 protein: CASSLGFSVGVHGYTF
CDR3 length: 14; V gene: TRBV5-1; J gene: TRBJ2-7; CDR3 protein: CASSQGSPLNEQYF
CDR3 length: 13; V gene: TRBV20-1; J gene: TRBJ2-5; CDR3 protein: CTASASGQETQYF
CDR3 length: 15; V gene: TRBV7-8; J gene: TRBJ2-4; CDR3 protein: CASSSGRVPKNIQYF
CDR3 length: 14; V gene: TRBV28; J gene: TRBJ2-7; CDR3 protein: CASRSGTGATGQYF
CDR3 length: 16; V gene: TRBV27; J gene: TRBJ2-5; CDR3 protein: CASSPEGAAHTETQYF
CDR3 length: 16; V gene: TRBV24-1; J gene: TRBJ2-5; CDR3 protein: CATSDYGTSGKETQYF
CDR3 length: 14; V gene: TRBV5-1; J gene: TRBJ2-3; CDR3 protein: CASAIGSVADTQYF
CDR3 length: 17; V gene: TRBV7-9; J gene: TRBJ2-1; CDR3 protein: CASSPWRGLPSLNEQFF
CDR3 length: 18; V gene: TRBV20-1; J gene: TRBJ2-7; CDR3 protein: CSAREGGTSGIWPYEQYF
CDR3 length: 17; V gene: TRBV9; J gene: TRBJ2-1; CDR3 protein: CASSGGVPPSSYNEQFF